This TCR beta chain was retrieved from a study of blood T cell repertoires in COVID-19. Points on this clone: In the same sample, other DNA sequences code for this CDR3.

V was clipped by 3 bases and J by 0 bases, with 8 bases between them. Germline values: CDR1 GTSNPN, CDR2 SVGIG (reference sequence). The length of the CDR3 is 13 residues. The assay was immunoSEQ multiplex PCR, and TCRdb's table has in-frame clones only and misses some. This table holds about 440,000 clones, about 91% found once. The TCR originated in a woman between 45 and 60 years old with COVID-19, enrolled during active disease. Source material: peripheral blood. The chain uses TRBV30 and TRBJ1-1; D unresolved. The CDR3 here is CAWRRGMNTEAFF. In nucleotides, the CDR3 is TGTGCCTGGAGGCGGGGTATGAACACTGAAGCTTTCTTT. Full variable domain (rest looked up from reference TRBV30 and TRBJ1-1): SQTIHQWPATLVQPVGSPLSLECTVEGTSNPNLYWYRQAAGRGLQLLFYSVGIGQISSEVPQNLSASRPQDRQFILSSKKLLLSDSGFYLCAWRRGMNTEAFFGQGTRLTVV.